This T cell receptor beta chain was recovered during a study of cytomegalovirus exposure and HLA in healthy donors. General study findings and limits: Later analysis suggested most CMV-associated TCR beta chains were HLA-restricted. The study recorded 160 or so TCR beta chains that were cytomegalovirus-associated.

This PCR relied on a set of 60 Vbeta primers and 13 Jbeta primers. Data came from immunoSEQ multiplex PCR; TCRdb stores just in-frame clones and leaves some out. Counted here are some 170,000 clones, roughly 71% occurring once; the ten biggest clones make up almost 3%. Every donor was a healthy person donating bone marrow. As to this clone: The antigen is unknown.

The CDR3 spans 15 residues. With V trimmed by 10 bases and J by 0 bases, 10 bases remained unmatched. Germline V gene sequence: CDR1 MNHEY, CDR2 SMNVEV (reference sequence). The rearrangement links TRBV27 to TRBJ2-3; 7 bases are shared with TRBD2. The TCR comes from a woman between 50 and 59 years old in good health and CMV-seropositive. The source material was PBMCs. The CDR3 DNA sequence: TGTGCCACCTTCCGCCGGGGGGTTAGCACAGATACGCAGTATTTT. Amino acid sequence: CATFRRGVSTDTQYF.